This T cell receptor beta chain was documented in a study of blood T cell repertoires in COVID-19. Study summary: Samples came from the United States, Italy and Spain, spanning acute and convalescent COVID-19.

Participant ages covered roughly 18 to 89 years across 20 to 30 US areas. Assignments of participants to cohorts depended upon their own reported clinical history. Sequencing was performed with immunoSEQ multiplex PCR; in TCRdb, only in-frame clones are kept and a portion is missing. Of approximately 270,000 clones listed, 70% to 90% are singletons. In germline, CDR1 is MGHRA, CDR2 YSYEKL. V was pared by 6 bases and J by 7 bases, with 25 bases of the junction left unmatched. This CDR3 region has 19 residues. The source of this sequence is a woman aged 25-40 years who had recovered from COVID-19. The chain recombines TRBV4-1 with TRBJ1-1; 8 bases fit TRBD1. The sequenced sample consisted of PBMCs or T cells enriched from blood (not recorded which). CDR3 region: CASRVKDPGGWTEGDEAFF. As DNA, the CDR3 is TGCGCCAGCAGGGTAAAAGACCCAGGGGGCTGGACCGAGGGTGATGAAGCTTTCTTT.